This TCR beta chain was observed in a study of PD-L1 blockade in urothelial cancer (TCRdb year 2017). The study in broad terms: Therapy was started at some point between 2014 and 2016 for all patients, and atezolizumab 1,200 mg was administered intravenously every 3 weeks. In the same patients, whole exome sequencing and RNA sequencing of pretreatment tumors were performed in addition to TCR sequencing. Blood samples were analyzed 3 weeks after the start of treatment (second dose) and 6 weeks after the start of treatment. Patients had an ECOG performance status of 0 or 1 and had received between 0 and 3 prior chemotherapy regimens. Durable clinical benefit was achieved by nine patients but not by the remaining 20. An exploratory multi-omic analysis was conducted of the somatic, immune and clinical correlates of response to PD-L1 blockade with atezolizumab in urothelial cancer. Approximately 30 patients had pretreatment blood TCR-seq, some 24 had at least one posttreatment blood collection, and some 24 had tumor TCR-seq. Pretreatment tumor samples and matched peripheral blood, collected serially before and after atezolizumab treatment, underwent TCR sequencing. Blood samples gave median yields of around 150,000 T cells and 65,000 to 85,000 unique TCRs, along with a median clonality of around 0.08. About 85% of the roughly 29 patients were males with bladder-origin urothelial cancer, and about 65% of the roughly 29 reported a prior smoking history. Durable clinical benefit was defined as a progression-free survival longer than 6 months, and TCR features were additionally tested against progression-free survival and overall survival.

Synthetic TCR analog templates were spiked into each PCR so that absolute template abundance could be estimated from read counts. The immunoSEQ assay was used to amplify TCRbeta CDR3 regions from genomic DNA with bias-controlled V and J gene primers. Sequencing of rearranged TCRbeta segments was done at approximately 20X coverage. As for the original processing: Clustering was used to correct sequencing errors, and CDR3s were annotated against IMGT to assign V, D and J genes. Downstream analyses used only productive TCRbeta rearrangements, leaving out any out-of-frame or stop-codon sequences. To compute clonality, Shannon entropy was normalized by the log of the number of unique productive sequences and then subtracted from one. Fisher's exact test with Benjamini-Hochberg correction, at a threshold of adjusted p below 0.01, was used to find clones that differed between time points or between blood and tumor. TCRdb's version of the immuneACCESS table is confined to in-frame rearrangements and falls short of the full clone set. An unresolved V gene accounts for under half of the shortfall where checked; the remainder is of unknown origin. For V, J and clone size, that table is used; D and trimming come from the DNA. This sample has over 100,000 clones in its table, and roughly 84% of those were observed once. The ten largest account for about 2.9% of the sample.

CDR1 is given as MNHEY and CDR2 as SVGAGI, both from the germline V gene. V was cut back by 5 bases and J by 14 bases, leaving a gap of 15 bases between them. There are 11 amino acids in the CDR3, from cysteine to phenylalanine inclusive. CDR3 DNA is the only sequence kept; it has 33 bases, read in frame from the first base. Explained via the paper, the time point label denotes: pretreatment peripheral blood. A total of under 30 patients with locally advanced or metastatic urothelial carcinoma, treated at Memorial Sloan Kettering on a trial protocol, made up the cohort. Peripheral blood mononuclear cells were collected from each patient pretreatment and during treatment, giving between 1 and 8 total time points per patient. The Qiagen DNeasy Blood extraction kit was used to purify genomic DNA from total PBMCs and tumor samples. PBMCs were collected pretreatment and during treatment, and were isolated and stored as previously described.

Points the paper makes about the study in general: Greater expansion of tumor-associated TCR clones in peripheral blood 3 weeks after the start of treatment was observed in patients with durable benefit (n of about 24, p = 0.022). Small sample size (n ≈ 29) and many exploratory analyses mean the results are intended to be hypothesis-generating. A pretreatment peripheral blood TCR clonality below the median was linked to improved progression-free and overall survival.

This clone was detected only once. Its antigen is unknown. Per-base qualities were not stored, and no clone one base away is much larger. This sample comprised PBMCs, obtained around atezolizumab (anti-PD-L1) treatment. This TCR was recovered from a man aged 45-60 years with urothelial cancer. Here the chain combines TRBV6-5 and TRBJ1-1; the D gene identity is not certain. For the CDR3, the sequence is CASSVSEKAFF. The DNA sequence is given as TGTGCCAGCAGTGTGAGCGAGAAGGCGTTCTTT.